These 3 T cell receptor beta chains were sequenced from one sample in a study of T cell responses to AZD1222 COVID-19 vaccine. Assay used: immunoSEQ multiplex PCR; TCRdb lists only in-frame clones, some missing. The table lists roughly 70,000 clones, 75% to 95% of them singletons, with over 5.5% in the top ten. The sequences come from peripheral blood, collected 28 days after the second dose of the MenACWY control vaccine. All receptors derive from an adult who received the MenACWY meningococcal vaccine as a control.

For the CDR3, the DNA is TGTGCCAGCAGTGGAGCGGGAGGGTTCGATGAGCAGTTCTTC. The encoded protein is CASSGAGGFDEQFF. The V gene is TRBV25-1, the J gene TRBJ2-1; 10 nucleotides match TRBD2. The CDR3 runs 14 residues. V shed 4 bases, J shed 8 bases, and the junction held 5 bases outside the gene matches. The germline CDR1 and CDR2 sequences are MGHDK and SYGVNS.

The chain recombines TRBV28 with TRBJ1-6, with D maybe TRBD1 (5 bases). The CDR3 has 16 amino acids. Looked up from germline, CDR1 is MDHEN and CDR2 is SYDVKM. Trimming cost V 7 bases and J 3 bases, with 16 bases left between them. CDR3 amino acids: CASTLGDSYYNSPLHF. In DNA, the CDR3 is TGTGCCAGCACCTTGGGGGACTCGTACTATAATTCACCCCTCCACTTT.

The genes are TRBV28 and TRBJ2-5, with D perhaps matching TRBD1 (6 bases). V was cut by 2 bases and J by 4 bases, with 17 bases left in between. The CDR3 contains 16 residues. Germline CDR1 MDHEN, CDR2 SYDVKM. The CDR3 DNA reads as TGTGCCAGCAGTTTAAGGGCCAGTCCGGACAGAGAGACCCAGTACTTC. It encodes CASSLRASPDRETQYF.